This TCR beta chain was documented in a study of T-cell memory formation after mild COVID-19. There are a few counts of this clonotype. Its matching antigen is unknown. This CDR3 spans 19 amino acids. Germline CDR1 ENHRY, CDR2 SYGVKD. With 0 bases clipped from V and 3 bases from J, the junction kept 15 bases outside the gene matches. Study findings and constraints: CD4+ clones that contracted lay mainly in CM and EM; CD8+ ones lay in EMRA.

In TCRdb, the 5' RACE reads were re-called with MiXCR into one record per CDR3 protein. The sample has 140,000 to 150,000 distinct CDR3 sequences; 5.5% to 7% are singletons. The sequenced material came from PBMCs or a T cell subset sorted from them (not recorded which). The sequence was collected from an adult woman who had mild COVID-19 (a few samples of this study predate the infection). Cell type and time point are not known. This chain joins TRBV10-3 and TRBJ2-7, with TRBD2 matching over 9 bases. CDR3 loop: CAISESIGVAGVSSYEQYF. CDR3 sequence (DNA): TGTGCCATCAGTGAGTCGATCGGAGTAGCGGGAGTATCAAGCTACGAGCAGTACTTC.